This T cell receptor (beta chain) stems from a study of blood T cells in healthy people across ages. Germline V gives CDR1 KGHSH, CDR2 LQKENI. Trimming took off 3 bases at V and 0 bases at J, with 12 bases between the two ends. The CDR3 runs to 15 residues. The use of a sample-barcoded 5' primer and a J-beta primer mix characterized a second PCR of 7 to 11 cycles. TCRdb processed the 5' RACE reads anew with MiXCR; each CDR3 protein has one entry. The sample has more than 650,000 distinct CDR3 sequences, about 55% seen once. This chain joins TRBV18 and TRBJ2-7, with TRBD1 as a possible D gene (6 bases). The clonotype comes from a man older than 75 in good health. Material: blood. Here the CDR3 DNA reads TGTGCCAGCTCACCTTACAGGGCCATCTCCTACGAGCAGTACTTC. It is translated as CASSPYRAISYEQYF.